This is a list of T cell receptor beta chains from one sample in a study of blood T cell repertoires in COVID-19. Some clones are missing from TCRdb's copy, which holds only in-frame ones; the method was immunoSEQ multiplex PCR. The table has around 110,000 clones, about 80% seen once; the top ten hold approximately 7%. The sample taken for sequencing was peripheral blood. The receptors here all came from a man between 65 and 85 years old with active or convalescent COVID-19. Both conserved end residues are part of each CDR3. The D gene is left open where the match is weak. Only part of the rows carry a size: once, few, many, or a class if the clone is expanded.

- | TRBJ2-1 | TRBD1 | TRBV6-2/TRBV6-3 | CASSRQGGQFF | TGTGCCAGCAGTCGACAGGGCGGGCAGTTCTTC
- | TRBJ1-6 | - | TRBV4-2 | CASSQELGIGSPLHF | TGTGCCAGCAGCCAAGAGCTAGGAATTGGGTCACCCCTCCACTTT
- | TRBJ1-4 | TRBD1 | TRBV7-9 | CASSLDGTGREKLFF | TGTGCCAGCAGCTTAGACGGGACAGGGAGAGAAAAACTGTTTTTT
- | TRBJ2-7 | TRBD1 | TRBV7-8 | CASRPGQDYSYEQYF | TGTGCCAGCAGGCCGGGACAGGATTACTCCTACGAGCAGTACTTC
- | TRBJ2-3 | TRBD2 | TRBV5-1 | CASSIRLAGGRTDTQYF | TGCGCCAGCAGCATTCGACTAGCGGGGGGGCGGACAGATACGCAGTATTTT
- | TRBJ1-1 | TRBD1 | TRBV19 | CASFDRGRDTEAFF | TGTGCCAGTTTTGACAGGGGGCGCGACACTGAAGCTTTCTTT
- | TRBJ1-5 | - | TRBV10-3 | CAISRDNSNQPQHF | TGTGCCATCAGTCGGGACAATAGCAATCAGCCCCAGCATTTT
- | TRBJ2-1 | TRBD2 | TRBV3-1/TRBV3-2 | CASSQPGLAGGSDEQFF | TGTGCCAGCAGCCAACCTGGACTAGCGGGGGGCAGCGATGAGCAGTTCTTC
- | TRBJ1-2 | TRBD1 | TRBV28 | CASSLQGDYGYTF | TGTGCCAGCAGTTTACAGGGGGACTATGGCTACACCTTC
once | TRBJ2-1 | TRBD2 | TRBV2 | CASSVLAGNEQFF | TGTGCCAGCAGTGTTTTAGCGGGGAATGAGCAGTTCTTC
- | TRBJ2-6 | - | TRBV5-1 | CASSTRTVSGANVLTF | TGCGCCAGCAGCACGCGGACAGTCTCTGGGGCCAACGTCCTGACTTTC
- | TRBJ2-1 | TRBD2 | TRBV9 | CASSALPTGGSSLYNEQFF | TGTGCCAGCAGCGCCCTTCCCACGGGGGGTTCCTCTCTCTACAATGAGCAGTTCTTC
- | TRBJ2-1 | TRBD1 | TRBV19 | CASSIPIGQGADEQFF | TGTGCCAGTAGTATCCCGATCGGACAGGGGGCGGATGAGCAGTTCTTC
- | TRBJ1-2 | - | TRBV11-2 | CASSWQGTYGYTF | TGTGCCAGCAGCTGGCAGGGGACCTATGGCTACACCTTC
many | TRBJ1-4 | - | TRBV19 | CASNPNRVEKLFF | TGTGCCAGTAACCCAAACAGGGTTGAAAAACTGTTTTTT
- | TRBJ2-2 | TRBD1 | TRBV5-6 | CASSLATGGRVGELFF | TGTGCCAGCAGCTTGGCGACAGGGGGCAGGGTCGGGGAGCTGTTTTTT
- | TRBJ1-5 | TRBD1 | TRBV7-2 | CASSTGTGSGNQPQHF | TGTGCCAGCAGCACCGGGACAGGTAGCGGCAATCAGCCCCAGCATTTT
- | TRBJ1-5 | - | TRBV16 | CASSQSRSGGNQPQHF | TGTGCCAGCAGCCAAAGCCGCTCAGGCGGCAATCAGCCCCAGCATTTT
- | TRBJ2-7 | TRBD2 | TRBV4-2 | CASSQVGASGYEQYF | TGTGCCAGCAGCCAAGTCGGCGCTAGCGGCTACGAGCAGTACTTC
- | TRBJ2-7 | TRBD1 | TRBV29-1 | CSAITGGWNEQYF | TGCAGCGCCATAACAGGGGGCTGGAACGAGCAGTACTTC
- | TRBJ1-2 | - | TRBV5-5 | CASSSGTSPYGYTF | TGTGCCAGCAGCTCCGGGACATCACCTTATGGCTACACCTTC
- | TRBJ1-2 | - | TRBV6-5 | CASSREGVGGYTF | TGTGCCAGCAGTAGAGAGGGTGTAGGTGGCTACACCTTC
- | TRBJ1-3 | - | TRBV25-1 | CASSEPRVPLDSGNTIYF | TGTGCCAGCAGTGAACCGAGGGTCCCACTAGACTCTGGAAACACCATATATTTT
once | TRBJ1-2 | TRBD1 | TRBV19 | CASSAQGDTYGYTF | TGTGCCAGTAGTGCACAGGGGGACACCTATGGCTACACCTTC
- | TRBJ1-1 | - | TRBV30 | CAWSYRENAEAFF | TGTGCCTGGAGTTACAGGGAGAACGCTGAAGCTTTCTTT
- | TRBJ2-2 | TRBD2 | TRBV9 | CASSGPTAGGNGELFF | TGTGCCAGCAGCGGACCCACAGCGGGAGGGAACGGGGAGCTGTTTTTT
few | TRBJ1-1 | TRBD1 | TRBV2 | CATGQGVLAFF | TGTGCCACTGGACAGGGGGTCTTGGCTTTCTTT
- | TRBJ1-1 | - | TRBV7-8 | CASSLDRDWAFF | TGTGCCAGCAGCTTAGACCGGGATTGGGCTTTCTTT
- | TRBJ1-2 | TRBD1 | TRBV12-3/TRBV12-4 | CASSSQGMHGYTF | TGTGCCAGCAGTTCACAGGGGATGCATGGCTACACCTTC
- | TRBJ2-3 | TRBD2 | TRBV13 | CASSLRTSGGRDTQYF | TGTGCCAGCAGCTTACGGACTAGCGGGGGGCGGGATACGCAGTATTTT
once | TRBJ1-3 | - | TRBV3-1/TRBV3-2 | CASSQNRVSGNTIYF | TGTGCCAGCAGCCAAAACAGGGTTTCGGGAAACACCATATATTTT
- | TRBJ2-7 | TRBD1 | TRBV7-2 | CASSKRQGNYEQYF | TGTGCCAGCAGCAAGCGACAGGGTAACTACGAGCAGTACTTC
- | TRBJ2-3 | TRBD2 | TRBV12-5 | CASGPQGLATDTQYF | TGTGCTAGTGGCCCACAAGGACTAGCGACAGATACGCAGTATTTT
- | TRBJ1-1 | - | TRBV6-5 | CASSYETDTEAFF | TGTGCCAGCAGTTACGAGACAGACACTGAAGCTTTCTTT
few | TRBJ1-6 | - | TRBV7-2 | CASSLAARARDNSPLHF | TGTGCCAGCAGCTTAGCGGCCCGGGCCAGGGATAATTCACCCCTCCACTTT
- | TRBJ1-5 | - | TRBV2 | CASSGGGASNQPQHF | TGTGCCAGCAGTGGCGGGGGGGCTAGCAATCAGCCCCAGCATTTT
- | TRBJ1-2 | - | TRBV3-1/TRBV3-2 | CASSQARGGYGYTF | TGTGCCAGCAGCCAAGCTCGGGGGGGGTATGGCTACACCTTC
- | TRBJ2-2 | TRBD2 | TRBV2 | CASRNSGSGNTGELFF | TGTGCCAGCAGGAATAGCGGGAGCGGAAACACCGGGGAGCTGTTTTTT
- | TRBJ1-4 | TRBD1 | TRBV7-8 | CASSLVIRTGWNEKLFF | TGTGCCAGCAGCTTAGTTATTAGGACAGGGTGGAATGAAAAACTGTTTTTT
- | TRBJ1-1 | - | TRBV25-1 | CASSARGNTEAFF | TGTGCCAGCAGCGCCAGGGGAAACACTGAAGCTTTCTTT
- | TRBJ1-1 | TRBD1 | TRBV20-1 | CSAQGGTEAFF | TGCAGTGCACAGGGGGGGACTGAAGCTTTCTTT
- | TRBJ2-3 | TRBD2 | TRBV4-3 | CASSQEFGGATDTQYF | TGCGCCAGCAGCCAAGAATTCGGGGGGGCCACAGATACGCAGTATTTT
- | TRBJ2-7 | TRBD2 | TRBV3-1/TRBV3-2 | CASSHGGLAQYEQYF | TGTGCCAGCAGCCATGGGGGACTAGCGCAATACGAGCAGTACTTC
- | TRBJ1-3 | - | TRBV9 | CASSGFSGNTIYF | TGTGCCAGCTCTGGCTTCTCTGGAAACACCATATATTTT